This T cell receptor beta chain was obtained from a study of T cell responses to AZD1222 COVID-19 vaccine (dated by TCRdb to about 2021). General notes on the study: TCR sequencing covered over 230 trial participants: around 210 given two doses of AZD1222 and about 26 given two doses of MenACWY control vaccine. Trial participants were enrolled into age subgroups of 18-55, 56-69 and 70-plus years, which contained about 150, 28 and 57 TCR-sequenced participants, respectively. Overall study outcomes, separate from this receptor: Reportedly, almost half of the unique spike-specific TCRs recognized epitopes lying outside the regions that are mutated in the B.1.351 and B.1.1.7 variants. After two AZD1222 doses, spike-specific TCR breadth and depth were significantly higher than at day 0 and than in MenACWY recipients. Conclusions about previously exposed vaccinees were limited because only a handful of AZD1222 recipients were SARS-CoV-2 seropositive at baseline. Because no samples from the day 14 peak response were available, repertoires could be characterized only after the peak T cell response. The 56-69-year group was small, and its depth increase did not reach significance, likely because of low power. The whole spike protein was spanned by vaccine-associated CD4 TCRs, and dominant responses were seen in regions 160-218 and 743-854. Most participants were white British and females outnumbered males, and the authors suggested that clonal diversity may have been underestimated.

The CDR3 regions of human TCRbeta chains were analyzed by immunosequencing. The paper's data handling went like this. TCRs in the repertoires were compared against a reference library of SARS-CoV-2-specific TCRs that had been generated with the MIRA antigen-specificity platform. Breadth meant the fraction of unique TCRs that were SARS-CoV-2-associated, whereas depth meant the fraction of total T cells that were SARS-CoV-2-associated. Using the MIRA data, each spike-specific TCR was mapped to the spike region that the TCR reacts to and placed in a CD4 or CD8 class. Log10-transformed breadth and depth values were compared by one-way ANOVA with Sidak's multiple comparisons tests. The clones in this table, taken by TCRdb from immuneACCESS, are in-frame only. Not every clone is retained; where verified, under half of the shortfall comes from an unresolved V gene, and the cause of the rest is unknown. Clone size and V and J calls were adopted from that table, with D and trimming inferred from the DNA. This sample has approximately 100,000 clones in its table, and 85% to 90% of those were observed once. 2.8% of the sample is held by the ten biggest clonotypes.

Remarks on this clone: Its binding antigen is unknown. Base qualities were left out, and no much larger clone turns up one base away.

The junction shows trimming of 5 bases on V and 2 bases on J, plus 9 bases between the germline ends. Inclusive of the bounding cysteine and phenylalanine, the CDR3 is 13 residues long. The entry retains the CDR3 DNA only, 39 bases that are in frame from base 1. Taken from the germline V gene, the CDR1 and CDR2 loops are SNHLY and FYNNEI. The time point label on this specimen signifies: baseline before first vaccination. This sample's treatment or condition label indicates: meningococcal conjugate vaccine given as trial control. Samples from vaccinated people were obtained from the UK trials COV001 and COV002, which included a single-blind randomized controlled phase 2/3 trial of AZD1222 (ChAdOx1 nCoV-19) in healthy adults. Trial participant PBMC samples were collected at day 0 and day 28 after the second dose for TCRbeta chain sequencing.

The sequencing here drew on peripheral blood, taken on day 0 of MenACWY control vaccination. The receptor comes from an adult in good health. The chain links TRBV2 with TRBJ1-2; no confident D gene assignment can be made. This receptor carries the CDR3 CASSTLRNYGYTF. The nucleotide sequence reads TGTGCCAGCAGTACGCTCCGAAACTATGGCTACACCTTC.